A single sample gave rise to the 14 T cell receptor beta chains below, sequenced in a study of control samples from healthy donors and cancer patients. TCRdb's table, derived via immunoSEQ multiplex PCR, lists solely in-frame clones and lacks some. The data show over 120,000 clones, about 90% seen once. Sequences were obtained from blood. The source of these receptors is a man under 40 in good health.

The chain carries TRBV7-8 and TRBJ1-1; D is unresolved. Trimming removed 1 base at V and 7 bases at J, with 19 bases between. This CDR3 is built from 16 residues. Germline values: CDR1 SGHVS, CDR2 FQNEAQ. The CDR3 reads CASSLDVVAGFFEAFF. The CDR3 DNA reads as TGTGCCAGCAGCTTAGACGTTGTCGCCGGGTTCTTTGAAGCTTTCTTT.

There are many counts of this clone. The rearrangement links TRBV9 to TRBJ2-3, with 7 bases fitting TRBD2. Germline V gene sequence: CDR1 SGDLS, CDR2 YYNGEE. The CDR3 sequence is 15 residues long. The V segment lost 4 bases and the J segment 9 bases; nucleotides outside the gene matches: 14. CDR3 protein: CASSRETHREATQYF. The CDR3 coding sequence is TGTGCCAGCAGCCGCGAAACACACCGGGAGGCGACGCAGTATTTT.

The chain recombines TRBV20-1 with TRBJ2-3; TRBD2 matches 11 bases. The V segment lost 3 bases and the J segment 3 bases; nucleotides outside the gene matches: 5. Germline V gene data show CDR1 as DFQATT and CDR2 as SNEGSKA (reference sequence). This CDR3 is 15 amino acids long. CDR3 amino acids: CSASRLAGGTDTQYF. The CDR3, as DNA: TGCAGTGCTAGTCGGCTAGCGGGGGGAACAGATACGCAGTATTTT.

V is TRBV4-1 and J is TRBJ2-7; D may be TRBD2 (6 bases). This CDR3 spans 16 amino acids. The V end lost 0 bases, the J end lost 0 bases, and 12 bases lay between the germline ends. Germline V gene lookup returns CDR1 MGHRA and CDR2 YSYEKL. CDR3 in amino acids: CASSQDPLAPSYEQYF. CDR3 nucleotide sequence: TGCGCCAGCAGCCAAGATCCCCTAGCGCCCTCCTACGAGCAGTACTTC.

The chain combines TRBV19 with TRBJ1-5, with D hard to call. V shed 3 bases and J shed 0 bases, with 9 bases lying between them. The V gene's germline CDR1 is LNHDA and CDR2 SQIVND (reference sequence). This CDR3 spans 15 amino acids. CDR3 in DNA: TGTGCCAGTAGTATTCGTCAGAGTAGCAATCAGCCCCAGCATTTT. This encodes CASSIRQSSNQPQHF.

This clone appeared a single time. V and J are TRBV7-2 and TRBJ2-7; unclear D gene. Germline V lookup: CDR1 SGHTA, CDR2 FQGNSA. V lost 1 base and J lost 3, with 7 bases in between. This CDR3 contains 13 residues. CDR3 in amino acids: CASSLEGGYEQYF. CDR3 coding DNA: TGTGCCAGCAGCTTAGAAGGCGGCTACGAGCAGTACTTC.

This clone has just one count. This sequence joins TRBV19 and TRBJ1-1, with D unresolved. The CDR3 extends over 12 amino acids. CDR1 and CDR2 (germline): LNHDA, SQIVND (reference sequence). The germline V and J ends were trimmed by 10 bases and 4 bases, with 13 bases remaining between them. CDR3 nucleotides: TGTGCCACTGCCTATCGGTCCACTGAAGCTTTCTTT. Translation: CATAYRSTEAFF.

This clone was detected only a few times. The chain has TRBV5-6 and TRBJ2-7; D gene unclear. CDR1 is SGHDT and CDR2 is YYEEEE in the germline V gene. The CDR3 has 17 amino acids. V lost 0 bases and J 2 bases, leaving 18 bases between the germline ends. As DNA, the CDR3 is TGTGCCAGCAGCTTGGACATCTCAAGGGCCCAACCCTACGAGCAGTACTTC. This codes for CASSLDISRAQPYEQYF.

The table lists this clone with a count of one. The chain is built from TRBV6-5 and TRBJ1-4, with no clear D. V shed 8 bases and J shed 3 bases, with 7 bases lying between them. This CDR3 has 12 residues. The germline V gene encodes CDR1 MNHEY and CDR2 SVGAGI. The CDR3 coding sequence is TGTGCCAGCGGCCCACCTAATGAAAAACTGTTTTTT. Translated: CASGPPNEKLFF.

V is TRBV7-9 and J is TRBJ1-4; tentatively, D is TRBD1 (5 bases). The CDR3 loop spans 14 amino acids. V was cut by 10 bases and J by 4 bases, with 16 bases left in between. CDR1 is SEHNR, CDR2 FQNEAQ, per germline (reference sequence). CDR3 sequence: CATLPGGNNEKLFF. Written as DNA, the CDR3 is TGTGCCACCCTCCCCGGGGGGAATAATGAAAAACTGTTTTTT.

V gene TRBV27 combines with J gene TRBJ2-7; possibly TRBD1 for D (5 bases). This CDR3 spans 16 amino acids. Deletions cut 8 bases from V and 0 bases from J, with 20 bases between. From germline, CDR1 is MNHEY and CDR2 SMNVEV (reference sequence). The CDR3 here is CASQPLDGASSYEQYF. The CDR3 nucleotides read TGTGCCAGCCAACCCCTCGATGGGGCGAGCTCCTACGAGCAGTACTTC.

The DNA of the CDR3 is TGTGCCAGCAGCCACCTTGGGACAAACACCGGGGAGCTGTTTTTT. Translating it yields CASSHLGTNTGELFF. The chain carries TRBV3-1 (or the pseudogene TRBV3-2) and TRBJ2-2, with D perhaps TRBD1 (6 bases). In germline, CDR1 is LGHDT, CDR2 YNNKEL (reference sequence). Trimming took off 3 bases at V and 2 bases at J, with 10 bases between the two ends. The CDR3 sequence is 15 residues long.

Note on this clone: One junction end does not reproduce the germline sequence, and a read error may be involved. This chain links TRBV7-8 with TRBJ2-1; 9 bases fit TRBD1. The CDR3 is made up of 17 amino acids. Looked up from germline, CDR1 is SGHVS and CDR2 is FQNEAQ. In nucleotides, the CDR3 is TGTGCCAGCAGCTTAGGAAGAGGGACAGGGTACTACGATGAGCAGTTCTTC. Amino acids: CASSLGRGTGYYDEQFF.

This rearrangement joins TRBV18 to TRBJ1-3; D possibly corresponds to TRBD1 (5 bases). The CDR3 spans 15 residues. Between the trimmed V and J ends, which lost 3 bases and 2 bases, there was a span of 11 bases. Germline V gene lookup returns CDR1 KGHSH and CDR2 LQKENI. The CDR3 DNA reads TGTGCCAGCTCACCCAACTCGGGGGCTGGAAACACCATATATTTT. This sequence encodes CASSPNSGAGNTIYF.